The entry below gives a single TCR beta chain sequence along with its context. This sample stems from a study of shared clonotypes between healthy human individuals. Trimming cost V 2 bases and J 6 bases, with 14 bases left between them. Looked up from germline, CDR1 is MNHNS and CDR2 is SASEGT. The CDR3 spans 14 residues. Produced via immunoSEQ multiplex PCR; TCRdb's table is partial and in-frame only. The table lists approximately 340,000 clones, over 70% of them singletons, with more than 9% in the top ten. The sequenced sample was memory CD4+ T cells sorted from blood. Regarding subset: CD45RA-negative fraction. The receptor was isolated from a man aged 25-45 years in good health. V gene TRBV6-1 combines with J gene TRBJ2-7; D not certain. The CDR3 region is CASSEYSTSFEQYF. Here the CDR3 DNA reads TGTGCCAGCAGTGAATACTCGACGTCTTTCGAGCAGTACTTC.